The T cell receptor beta chain described here comes from a study of PD-L1 blockade in urothelial cancer. Across the study: Samples of blood were analyzed 3 weeks (second dose) and 6 weeks after treatment start. Peripheral blood specimens exhibited a median yield of about 140,000 T cells. Broader study findings: Where pretreatment blood TCR clonality fell below the median, better survival was predicted.

The data were produced by immunoSEQ multiplex PCR, yet TCRdb's version contains in-frame clones alone and is incomplete. The sample contains about 76,000 clones, around four fifths of which appear only once. Patients were living with locally advanced or metastatic urothelial carcinoma. The CDR3 extends over 14 amino acids. Germline-derived CDR1 and CDR2 are MDHEN and SYDVKM. With 2 bases removed from V and 3 bases from J, the gap between germline ends came to 11 bases. Note on this clone: Its antigen is not identified.

This TCR was sampled from an older man with urothelial cancer. The material sequenced was PBMCs, taken around atezolizumab (anti-PD-L1) treatment. The rearrangement uses TRBV28 and TRBJ2-7; weak D call: TRBD1 (5 bases). CDR3 in amino acids: CASSLPGFDYEQYF. In DNA, the CDR3 is TGTGCCAGCAGTTTACCAGGGTTTGACTACGAGCAGTACTTC.